This T cell receptor (beta chain) was identified during a study of T cells in Graves' hyperthyroidism and ophthalmopathy. Study observations and caveats: Researchers found most expanded thyroid clonotypes above 0.001 in blood as well.

Any patient presenting with uncontrolled infection, other autoimmune disease, pregnancy or lactation was left out. CDR1 MGHRA and CDR2 YSYEKL come from the germline V gene. The CDR3 is 15 residues long. V lost 2 bases and J 0 bases, leaving 11 bases between the germline ends. This clonotype appeared once. What it binds is unknown. TCR beta CDR3 region amplification was performed from RNA transcripts. Researchers ran a first-round RT-PCR on the TCR CDR3 using the HTBI primer set. TCRdb recomputed calls from the multiplex PCR reads with MiXCR, one row per CDR3 protein. The sample includes hundreds of thousands of distinct CDR3 sequences, under 20% seen only once; the top ten take around 17%.

This receptor was obtained from a woman aged 50 to 60 with Graves' hyperthyroidism that later progressed to Graves' ophthalmopathy. The chain is built from TRBV4-1 and TRBJ2-7, with no clear D. Material for sequencing was blood. Written as DNA, the CDR3 is TGCGCCAGCAGCCAAAGCTTAGTTTTCTCCTACGAGCAGTACTTC. This encodes CASSQSLVFSYEQYF.